This T cell receptor beta chain appears in the sequencing data of a study of CD8 T cells in Susac syndrome. CDR3 length equals 12 residues. Germline lookup yields CDR1 LNHDA and CDR2 SQIVND (reference sequence). V shed 5 bases, J shed 7 bases, and the junction held 3 bases outside the gene matches. Reverse transcription of 0.5 to 1 ug RNA was performed with random hexamers. TCRdb redid the calling of the immunoSEQ multiplex PCR reads with MiXCR, one entry per CDR3 protein. The sample contains 180,000 or so distinct CDR3 sequences, approximately 96% of which appear only once. The sample consisted of CD4+ T cells from PBMCs. The chain is built from TRBV19 and TRBJ2-7, with TRBD1 matching over 9 bases. The clonotype comes from a human donor with multiple sclerosis. The DNA for the CDR3 is TGTGCCAGTAGTGTGACAGGGGGGGAGCAGTACTTC. Encoded protein: CASSVTGGEQYF.